The clone carrying this T cell receptor (beta chain) has a handful of counts. The data originate from a study of shared clonotypes between healthy human individuals. The germline gives CDR1 SGDLS, CDR2 YYNGEE. Trimming at V came to 1 base and at J to 7 bases, leaving 12 bases not matched to a gene. The CDR3 sequence is 18 residues long. The table came from immunoSEQ multiplex PCR; TCRdb's copy has only in-frame clones and leaves some out. This table has some 1,100,000 clones, approximately 78% appearing once. The rearrangement uses TRBV9 and TRBJ2-4; 12 positions agree with TRBD1. Sample: memory CD4+ T cells from PBMCs. As for subset: CD45RA-negative fraction. The receptor was derived from a man aged 18 to 35 in good health. Some clones in this sample may be carry-over from other donors' samples. The CDR3 reads CASSVNSGTGGAGNIQYF. The CDR3, as DNA: TGTGCCAGCAGCGTAAATTCCGGGACAGGGGGCGCGGGGAACATTCAGTACTTC.